One and the same sample provided the 6 T cell receptor beta chains below, sequenced in a study of regulatory T cells in long-lasting Graves disease. In building TCR beta libraries, iRepertoire HTBI primers were used together with Arm-PCR of CDR3 regions. In TCRdb, the multiplex PCR reads were re-called with MiXCR into one record per CDR3 protein. The sample lists about 200,000 distinct CDR3 sequences, roughly 18% occurring once. Time point defined: newly diagnosed GD, antithyroid drugs for less than 3 months. With RNA extracted from PBMCs as input, the TCR library was made. A further study also used this sample, focusing on T cells in Graves' hyperthyroidism and ophthalmopathy.

The specimen comprised peripheral blood mononuclear cells (PBMCs), sampled at new diagnosis, from a patient treated with antithyroid drugs. The receptors were gathered from a woman in her 30s with Graves disease.

This clonotype occurred many times. The gene calls are TRBV11-2 and TRBJ1-2; 7 bases fit TRBD1. Unmatched junction bases numbered 7, after V lost 3 bases and J lost 0 bases. CDR1 and CDR2 (germline): SGHAT, FQNNGV. The CDR3 is 16 residues long. Here the CDR3 reads CASSLGNRGSNYGYTF. In nucleotides, the CDR3 is TGTGCCAGCAGCTTGGGCAACAGGGGATCTAACTATGGCTACACCTTC.

This clonotype was detected ten times or more. At one boundary the junction diverges from the germline segment, which might be a read error. This chain uses TRBV6-1 with TRBJ1-1, with no clear D. Germline V CDR1 and CDR2: MNHNS, SASEGT. There are 13 residues in the CDR3. For the CDR3, the DNA is TGTGCCGGCAGACGGACGGAGAACACTGAAGCTTTCTTT. Its translation: CAGRRTENTEAFF.

The chain joins TRBV2 to TRBJ1-3; D is undetermined. Trimming removed 5 bases from V and 0 bases from J, with 8 bases in between. Germline-derived CDR1 and CDR2 are SNHLY and FYNNEI. The CDR3 loop spans 14 amino acids. CDR3 DNA sequence: TGTGCCAGCAGTAGACGGGACTCTGGAAACACCATATATTTT. Protein sequence: CASSRRDSGNTIYF.

In its sample, this clonotype was seen many times. The chain couples TRBV6-1 to TRBJ1-4; the match to TRBD1 covers 9 bases. Unmatched junction bases numbered 5, after V lost 6 bases and J lost 6 bases. The germline V gene encodes CDR1 MNHNS and CDR2 SASEGT. The CDR3 has 14 residues. The CDR3 loop reads CASRAGTGYEKLFF. CDR3 nucleotides: TGTGCCAGCAGAGCCGGGACAGGGTATGAAAAACTGTTTTTT.

This clonotype was seen only a few times. A much larger clone sits a single nucleotide away, making a read error possible. The chain carries TRBV12-3 or TRBV12-4 and TRBJ1-1; D uncertain. Trimming stripped 4 bases from V and 10 bases from J, with 13 bases between. The CDR3 has 12 residues. The CDR3 DNA reads as TGTGCCAGCAGTTCTTGGACTTCGGTAGCTTTCTTT. This sequence encodes CASSSWTSVAFF.

This clonotype was detected ten times or more. The rearrangement joins TRBV20-1 to TRBJ2-4; 8 bases are a match to TRBD1. The CDR3 consists of 13 residues. Germline CDR1 reads DFQATT; CDR2 reads SNEGSKA (reference sequence). Trimming took 5 bases from V and 3 from J; bases not matched to a gene: 3. The chain's CDR3 is CSADRGSKNIQYF. The CDR3 DNA is TGCAGTGCTGACAGGGGAAGCAAAAACATTCAGTACTTC.